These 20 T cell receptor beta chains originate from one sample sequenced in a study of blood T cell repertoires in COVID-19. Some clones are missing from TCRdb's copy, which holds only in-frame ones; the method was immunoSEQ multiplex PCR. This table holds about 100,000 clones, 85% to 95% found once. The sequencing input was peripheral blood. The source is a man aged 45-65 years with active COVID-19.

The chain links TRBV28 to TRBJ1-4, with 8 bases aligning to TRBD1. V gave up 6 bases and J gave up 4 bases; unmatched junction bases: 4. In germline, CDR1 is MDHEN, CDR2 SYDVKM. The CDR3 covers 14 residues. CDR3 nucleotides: TGTGCCAGCAGGAACACAGGGGGTAATGAAAAACTGTTTTTT. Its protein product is CASRNTGGNEKLFF.

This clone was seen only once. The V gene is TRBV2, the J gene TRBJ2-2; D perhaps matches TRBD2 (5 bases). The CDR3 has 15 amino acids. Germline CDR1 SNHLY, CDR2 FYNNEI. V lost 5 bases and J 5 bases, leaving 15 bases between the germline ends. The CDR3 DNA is TGTGCCAGCAGTTCGACGGACTCGTTGACCGGGGAGCTGTTTTTT. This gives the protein CASSSTDSLTGELFF.

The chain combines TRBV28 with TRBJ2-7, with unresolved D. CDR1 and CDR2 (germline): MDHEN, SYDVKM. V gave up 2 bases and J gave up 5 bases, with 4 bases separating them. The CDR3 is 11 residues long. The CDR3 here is CASSLEDEQYF. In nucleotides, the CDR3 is TGTGCCAGCAGTTTAGAGGACGAGCAGTACTTC.

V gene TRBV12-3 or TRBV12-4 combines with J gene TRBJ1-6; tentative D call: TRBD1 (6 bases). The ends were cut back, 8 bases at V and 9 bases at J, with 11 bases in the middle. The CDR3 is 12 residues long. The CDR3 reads CASRGGRSPLHF. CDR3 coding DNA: TGTGCCAGCCGGGGGGGGCGTTCACCCCTCCACTTT.

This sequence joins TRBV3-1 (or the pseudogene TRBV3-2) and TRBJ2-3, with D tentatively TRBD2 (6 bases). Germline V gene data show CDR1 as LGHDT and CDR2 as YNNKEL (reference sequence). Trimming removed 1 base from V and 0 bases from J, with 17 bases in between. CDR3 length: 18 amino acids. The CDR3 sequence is CASSQGGSAGPSTDTQYF. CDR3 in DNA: TGTGCCAGCAGCCAAGGGGGCTCGGCGGGACCTAGCACAGATACGCAGTATTTT.

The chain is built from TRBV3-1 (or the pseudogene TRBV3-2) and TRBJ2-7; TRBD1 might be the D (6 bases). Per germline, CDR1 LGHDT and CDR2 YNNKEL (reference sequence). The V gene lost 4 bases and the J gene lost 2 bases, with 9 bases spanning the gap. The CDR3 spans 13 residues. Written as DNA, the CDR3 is TGTGCCAGCAGCCTGACAGGAGCCTACGAGCAGTACTTC. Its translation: CASSLTGAYEQYF.

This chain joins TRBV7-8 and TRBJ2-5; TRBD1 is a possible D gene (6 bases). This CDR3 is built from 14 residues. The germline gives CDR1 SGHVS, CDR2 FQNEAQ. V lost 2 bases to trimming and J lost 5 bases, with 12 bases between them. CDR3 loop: CASSLNRAVETQYF. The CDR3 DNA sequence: TGTGCCAGCAGCTTAAACAGGGCGGTGGAGACCCAGTACTTC.

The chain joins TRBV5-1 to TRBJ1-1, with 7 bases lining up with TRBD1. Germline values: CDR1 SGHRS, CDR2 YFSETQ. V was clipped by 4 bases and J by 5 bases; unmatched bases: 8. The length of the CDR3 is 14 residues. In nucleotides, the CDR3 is TGCGCCAGCAGCGGAACAGGGGATAGGACTGAAGCTTTCTTT. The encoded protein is CASSGTGDRTEAFF.

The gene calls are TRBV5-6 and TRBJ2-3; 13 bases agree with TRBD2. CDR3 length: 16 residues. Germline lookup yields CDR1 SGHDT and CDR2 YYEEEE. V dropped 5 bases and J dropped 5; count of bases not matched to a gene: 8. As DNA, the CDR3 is TGTGCCAGCAGTTCCCCGGGACTAGCGGGATTAGATACGCAGTATTTT. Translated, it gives CASSSPGLAGLDTQYF.

The CDR3 DNA reads TGTGCCAGCAGTCCCCCAGGGGGCGCCTATGGCTACACCTTC. It specifies CASSPPGGAYGYTF. The chain carries TRBV28 and TRBJ1-2; 8 bases are a match to TRBD1. Looked up from germline, CDR1 is MDHEN and CDR2 is SYDVKM. This CDR3 has 14 amino acids. The V gene end was trimmed by 5 bases and the J gene end by 4 bases; junction bases not matched to a gene: 6.

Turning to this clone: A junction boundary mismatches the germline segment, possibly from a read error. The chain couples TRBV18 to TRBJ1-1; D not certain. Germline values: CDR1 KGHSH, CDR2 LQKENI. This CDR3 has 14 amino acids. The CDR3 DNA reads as TGTGCCAGCTCACCACTTCCGGGGAACGCTGAAGCTTTCTTT. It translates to CASSPLPGNAEAFF.

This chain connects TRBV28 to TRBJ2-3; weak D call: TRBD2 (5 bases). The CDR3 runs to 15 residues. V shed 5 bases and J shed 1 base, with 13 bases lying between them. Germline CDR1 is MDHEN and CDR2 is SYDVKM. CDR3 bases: TGTGCCAGCAGTGACCTCGAGGAGGGCACAGATACGCAGTATTTT. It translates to CASSDLEEGTDTQYF.

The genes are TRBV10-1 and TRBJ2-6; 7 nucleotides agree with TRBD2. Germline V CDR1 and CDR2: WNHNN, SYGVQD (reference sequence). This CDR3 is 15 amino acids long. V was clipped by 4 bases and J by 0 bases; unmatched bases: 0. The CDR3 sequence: CASSGEGSGANVLTF. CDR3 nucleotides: TGCGCCAGCAGTGGGGAGGGCTCTGGGGCCAACGTCCTGACTTTC.

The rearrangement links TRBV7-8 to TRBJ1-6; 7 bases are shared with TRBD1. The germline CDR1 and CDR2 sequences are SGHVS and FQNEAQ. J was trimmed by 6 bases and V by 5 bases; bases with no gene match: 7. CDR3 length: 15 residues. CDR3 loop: CASSPRDSTNSPLHF. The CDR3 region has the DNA TGTGCCAGCAGCCCGAGGGACAGTACTAATTCACCCCTCCACTTT.

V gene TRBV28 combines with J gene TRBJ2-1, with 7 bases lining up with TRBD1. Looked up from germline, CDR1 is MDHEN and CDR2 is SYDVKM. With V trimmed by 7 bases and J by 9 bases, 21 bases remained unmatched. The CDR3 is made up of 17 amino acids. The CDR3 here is CASNSPGQRYFRGEQFF. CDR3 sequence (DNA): TGTGCCAGCAATTCTCCGGGACAGCGATATTTTAGGGGTGAGCAGTTCTTC.

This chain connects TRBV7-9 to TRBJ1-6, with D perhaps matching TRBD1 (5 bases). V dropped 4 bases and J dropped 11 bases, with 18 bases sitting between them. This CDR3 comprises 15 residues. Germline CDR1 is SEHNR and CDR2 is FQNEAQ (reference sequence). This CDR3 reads CASSSKAGGRAPLHF. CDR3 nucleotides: TGTGCCAGCAGCTCCAAGGCGGGGGGACGGGCACCCCTCCACTTT. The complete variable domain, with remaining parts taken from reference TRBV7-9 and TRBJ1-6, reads DTGVSQNPRHKITKRGQNVTFRCDPISEHNRLYWYRQTLGQGPEFLTYFQNEAQLEKSRLLSDRFSAERPKGSFSTLEIQRTEQGDSAMYLCASSSKAGGRAPLHFGNGTRLTVT.

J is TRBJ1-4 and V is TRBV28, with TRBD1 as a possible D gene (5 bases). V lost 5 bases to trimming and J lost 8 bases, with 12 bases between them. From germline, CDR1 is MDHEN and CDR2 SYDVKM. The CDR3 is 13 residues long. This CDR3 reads CASSPHDREKLFF. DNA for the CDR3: TGTGCCAGCAGTCCACACGACAGAGAAAAACTGTTTTTT.

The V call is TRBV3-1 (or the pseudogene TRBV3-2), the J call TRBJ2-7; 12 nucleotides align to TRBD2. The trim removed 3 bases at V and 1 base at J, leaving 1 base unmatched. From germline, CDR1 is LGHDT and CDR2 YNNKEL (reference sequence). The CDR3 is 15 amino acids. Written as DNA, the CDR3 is TGTGCCAGCAGCCAGGGACTAGCGGGTTCCTACGAGCAGTACTTC. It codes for CASSQGLAGSYEQYF.

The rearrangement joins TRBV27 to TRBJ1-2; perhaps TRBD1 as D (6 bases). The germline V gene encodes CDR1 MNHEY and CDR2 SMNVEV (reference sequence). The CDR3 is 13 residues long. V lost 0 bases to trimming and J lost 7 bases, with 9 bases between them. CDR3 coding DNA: TGTGCCAGCAGTTTATCAGCAGGGGTTGGCTACACCTTC. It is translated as CASSLSAGVGYTF.

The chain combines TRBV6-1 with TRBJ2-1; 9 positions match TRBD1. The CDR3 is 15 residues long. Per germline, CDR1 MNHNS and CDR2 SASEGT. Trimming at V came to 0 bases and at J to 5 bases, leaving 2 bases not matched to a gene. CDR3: CASSEAGQGNNEQFF. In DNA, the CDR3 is TGTGCCAGCAGTGAAGCAGGACAGGGGAACAATGAGCAGTTCTTC.